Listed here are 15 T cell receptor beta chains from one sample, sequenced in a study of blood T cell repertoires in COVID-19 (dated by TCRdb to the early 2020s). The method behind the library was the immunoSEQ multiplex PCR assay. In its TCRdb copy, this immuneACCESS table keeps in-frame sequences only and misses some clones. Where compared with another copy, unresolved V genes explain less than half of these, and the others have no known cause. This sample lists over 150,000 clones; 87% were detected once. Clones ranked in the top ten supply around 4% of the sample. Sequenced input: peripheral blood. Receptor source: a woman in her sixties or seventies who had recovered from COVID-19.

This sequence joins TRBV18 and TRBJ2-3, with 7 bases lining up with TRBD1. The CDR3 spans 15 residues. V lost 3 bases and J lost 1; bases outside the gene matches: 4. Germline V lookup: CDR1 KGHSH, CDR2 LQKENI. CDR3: CASSPLTGGTDTQYF. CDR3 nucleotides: TGTGCCAGCTCACCGTTAACAGGGGGCACAGATACGCAGTATTTT.

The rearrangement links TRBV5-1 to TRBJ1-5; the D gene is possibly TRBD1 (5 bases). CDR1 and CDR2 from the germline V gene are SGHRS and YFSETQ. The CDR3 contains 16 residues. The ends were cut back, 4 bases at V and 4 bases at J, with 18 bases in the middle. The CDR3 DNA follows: TGCGCCAGCAGCGCGGGGACGGTTGGGGGAAATCAGCCCCAGCATTTT. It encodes CASSAGTVGGNQPQHF. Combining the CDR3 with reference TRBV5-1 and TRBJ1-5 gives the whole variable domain KAGVTQTPRYLIKTRGQQVTLSCSPISGHRSVSWYQQTPGQGLQFLFEYFSETQRNKGNFPGRFSGRQFSNSRSEMNVSTLELGDSALYLCASSAGTVGGNQPQHFGDGTRLSIL.

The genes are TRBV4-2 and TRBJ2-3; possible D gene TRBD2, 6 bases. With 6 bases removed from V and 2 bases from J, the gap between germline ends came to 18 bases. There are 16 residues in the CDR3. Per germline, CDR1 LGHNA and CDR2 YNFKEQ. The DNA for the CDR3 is TGTGCCAGCAGTCCTCTAAGCGGGTCGTTCACAGATACGCAGTATTTT. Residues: CASSPLSGSFTDTQYF.

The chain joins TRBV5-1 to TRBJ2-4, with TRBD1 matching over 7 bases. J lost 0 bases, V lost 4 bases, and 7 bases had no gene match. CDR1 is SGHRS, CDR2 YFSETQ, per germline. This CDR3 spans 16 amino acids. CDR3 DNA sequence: TGCGCCAGCAGCGGATGGGACAGCCAAGCCAAAAACATTCAGTACTTC. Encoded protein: CASSGWDSQAKNIQYF.

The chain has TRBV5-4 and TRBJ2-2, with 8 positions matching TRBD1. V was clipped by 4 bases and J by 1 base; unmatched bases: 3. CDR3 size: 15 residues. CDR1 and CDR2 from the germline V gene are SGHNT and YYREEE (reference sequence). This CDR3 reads CASSPGGQNTGELFF. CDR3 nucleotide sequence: TGTGCCAGCAGCCCAGGGGGCCAGAACACCGGGGAGCTGTTTTTT.

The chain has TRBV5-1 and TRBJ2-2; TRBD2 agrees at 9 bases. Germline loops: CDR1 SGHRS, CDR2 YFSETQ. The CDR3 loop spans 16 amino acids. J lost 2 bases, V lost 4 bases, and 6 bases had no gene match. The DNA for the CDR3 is TGCGCCAGCAGCCCACGGACTAGCGAAAACACCGGGGAGCTGTTTTTT. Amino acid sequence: CASSPRTSENTGELFF.

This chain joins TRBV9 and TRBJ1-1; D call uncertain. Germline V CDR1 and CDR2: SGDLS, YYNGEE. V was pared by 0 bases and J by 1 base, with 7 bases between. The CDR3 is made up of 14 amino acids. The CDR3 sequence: CASSVVSGNTEAFF. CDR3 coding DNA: TGTGCCAGCAGCGTAGTATCAGGGAACACTGAAGCTTTCTTT.

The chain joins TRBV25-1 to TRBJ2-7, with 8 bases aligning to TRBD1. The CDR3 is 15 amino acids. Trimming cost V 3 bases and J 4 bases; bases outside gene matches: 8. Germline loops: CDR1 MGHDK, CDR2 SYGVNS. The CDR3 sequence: CASSDGQGPSYEQYF. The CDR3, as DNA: TGTGCCAGCAGTGACGGACAGGGTCCCTCGTACGAGCAGTACTTC.

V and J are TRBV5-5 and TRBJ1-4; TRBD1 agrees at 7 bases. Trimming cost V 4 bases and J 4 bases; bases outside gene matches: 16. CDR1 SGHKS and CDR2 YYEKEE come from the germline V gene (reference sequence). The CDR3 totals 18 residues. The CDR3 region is CASSPGPPDRALNEKLFF. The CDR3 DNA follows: TGTGCCAGCAGCCCTGGCCCCCCTGACAGGGCCCTTAATGAAAAACTGTTTTTT.

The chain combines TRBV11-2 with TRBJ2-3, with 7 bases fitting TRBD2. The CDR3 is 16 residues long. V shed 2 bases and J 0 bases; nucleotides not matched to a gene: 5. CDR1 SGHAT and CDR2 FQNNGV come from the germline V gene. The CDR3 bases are TGTGCCAGCAGCTTACTTCTAGCGGAGAGCACAGATACGCAGTATTTT. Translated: CASSLLLAESTDTQYF.

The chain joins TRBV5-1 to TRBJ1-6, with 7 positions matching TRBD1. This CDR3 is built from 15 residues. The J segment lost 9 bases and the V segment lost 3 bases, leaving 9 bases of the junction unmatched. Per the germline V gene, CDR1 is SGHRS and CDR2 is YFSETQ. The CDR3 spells CASSSQGPGISPLHF. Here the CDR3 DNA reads TGCGCCAGCAGCTCACAGGGGCCAGGTATTTCACCCCTCCACTTT.

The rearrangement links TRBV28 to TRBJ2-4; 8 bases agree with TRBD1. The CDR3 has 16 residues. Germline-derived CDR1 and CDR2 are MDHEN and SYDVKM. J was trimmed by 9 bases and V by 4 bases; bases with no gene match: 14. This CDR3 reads CASSSPPGTGDSIQYF. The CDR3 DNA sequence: TGTGCCAGCAGTTCCCCCCCCGGGACAGGCGATAGCATTCAGTACTTC.

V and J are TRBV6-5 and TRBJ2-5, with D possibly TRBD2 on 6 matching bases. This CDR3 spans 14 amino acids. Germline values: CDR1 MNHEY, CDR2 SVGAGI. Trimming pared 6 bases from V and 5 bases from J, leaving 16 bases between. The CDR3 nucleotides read TGTGCCAGCAGCGGGGTAACGGGGAGGGAGACCCAGTACTTC. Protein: CASSGVTGRETQYF.

Written as DNA, the CDR3 is TGTGCCAGCAGCCCAACTAGCGGGGGGCTACAAGAGACCCAGTACTTC. Its translation is CASSPTSGGLQETQYF. The chain has TRBV4-2 and TRBJ2-5, with TRBD2 identical over 12 bases. CDR3 length: 16 amino acids. The germline V gene encodes CDR1 LGHNA and CDR2 YNFKEQ. The ends lost 4 bases at V and 2 bases at J; junction bases unmatched: 5.

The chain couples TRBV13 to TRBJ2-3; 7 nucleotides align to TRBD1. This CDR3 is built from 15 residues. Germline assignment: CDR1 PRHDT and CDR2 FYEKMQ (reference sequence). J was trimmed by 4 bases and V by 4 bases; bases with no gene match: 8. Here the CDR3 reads CASSYWTGGADTQYF. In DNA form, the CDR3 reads TGTGCCAGCAGCTATTGGACAGGAGGAGCAGATACGCAGTATTTT.